These 13 T cell receptor beta chains share one sample of origin, sequenced in a study of T cell changes during pregnancy in multiple sclerosis (dated by TCRdb to the late 2010s). Preparation of the library involved the immunoSEQ multiplex PCR assay. In TCRdb, the immuneACCESS table is reduced to in-frame sequences with V and J assigned. These tables do not hold every clone; where another copy was compared, an unresolved V gene accounts for under half, and the others remain unexplained. The sample table shows about 84,000 clones, and over 90% are seen once. 2% to 3% of the sample is in the top ten clones. Specimen: peripheral blood, collected in the third trimester of pregnancy. Source of these receptors: a female donor with multiple sclerosis, enrolled in a pregnancy study.

The J gene is TRBJ2-1, the V gene TRBV27; tentative D call: TRBD1 (5 bases). Trimming stripped 1 base from V and 2 bases from J, with 12 bases between. CDR3 length: 16 residues. Germline lookup yields CDR1 MNHEY and CDR2 SMNVEV (reference sequence). DNA for the CDR3: TGTGCCAGCAGTTTATACGCCCTAGGGGCCTACAATGAGCAGTTCTTC. It codes for CASSLYALGAYNEQFF.

The rearrangement joins TRBV6-5 to TRBJ1-6; TRBD1 is a possible D gene (5 bases). This CDR3 region has 15 residues. The germline V gene encodes CDR1 MNHEY and CDR2 SVGAGI. The V end was cut by 0 bases, the J end by 9 bases, with 12 bases between. DNA for the CDR3: TGTGCCAGCAGTTACTCAGGGGATTCGGTTTCACCCCTCCACTTT. It is translated as CASSYSGDSVSPLHF.

The V call is TRBV9, the J call TRBJ1-2, with 8 positions matching TRBD1. The V gene's germline CDR1 is SGDLS and CDR2 YYNGEE. Trimming cost V 3 bases and J 3 bases; bases outside gene matches: 7. This CDR3 has 15 residues. Here the CDR3 DNA reads TGTGCCAGCAGCGCACGGACAGGGCAGGACTATGGCTACACCTTC. This codes for CASSARTGQDYGYTF.

This chain connects TRBV5-5 to TRBJ1-5; D is unresolved. Germline lookup yields CDR1 SGHKS and CDR2 YYEKEE (reference sequence). This CDR3 is 15 amino acids long. Trimming took 0 bases from V and 2 from J, leaving 9 bases between them. The CDR3 spells CASSLVEGGNQPQHF. As DNA, the CDR3 is TGTGCCAGCAGCTTGGTCGAGGGAGGCAATCAGCCCCAGCATTTT.

The chain combines TRBV5-8 with TRBJ1-3; no clear D gene. The CDR3 runs 14 residues. V was shortened by 0 bases and J by 1 base, with 5 bases between the two germline ends. Germline V gene lookup returns CDR1 SGHTS and CDR2 YDEGEE. CDR3 protein: CASSLDSSGNTIYF. DNA for the CDR3: TGTGCCAGCAGCTTGGACTCGTCTGGAAACACCATATATTTT.

The chain has TRBV7-3 and TRBJ2-5, with a tentative D call TRBD2 (7 bases). The CDR3 consists of 15 residues. V lost 2 bases and J lost 0, with 10 bases in between. Germline V gene lookup returns CDR1 SGHTA and CDR2 FQGTGA. The CDR3 spells CASSLWGGNQETQYF. The CDR3 DNA is TGTGCCAGCAGCTTATGGGGGGGCAACCAAGAGACCCAGTACTTC. Full variable domain (rest looked up from reference TRBV7-3 and TRBJ2-5): GAGVSQTPSNKVTEKGKYVELRCDPISGHTALYWYRQSLGQGPEFLIYFQGTGAADDSGLPNDRFFAVRPEGSVSTLKIQRTERGDSAVYLCASSLWGGNQETQYFGPGTRLLVL.

The chain's CDR3 is CASSVDALLDNEQFF. CDR3 bases: TGTGCCAGCAGCGTAGACGCCCTACTCGACAATGAGCAGTTCTTC. This chain connects TRBV9 to TRBJ2-1, with D hard to call. Germline V gene lookup returns CDR1 SGDLS and CDR2 YYNGEE. Deletions cut 0 bases from V and 5 bases from J, with 12 bases between. The CDR3 totals 15 residues. The full variable domain, completed using reference TRBV9 and TRBJ2-1, is DSGVTQTPKHLITATGQRVTLRCSPRSGDLSVYWYQQSLDQGLQFLIQYYNGEERAKGNILERFSAQQFPDLHSELNLSSLELGDSALYFCASSVDALLDNEQFFGPGTRLTVL.

The rearrangement links TRBV7-6 to TRBJ1-1; a possible D gene is TRBD1 (5 bases). Germline V gives CDR1 SGHVS, CDR2 FNYEAQ. The CDR3 runs to 17 residues. Deletions cut 0 bases from V and 4 bases from J, with 18 bases between. The CDR3 region has the DNA TGTGCCAGCAGCTTAGCCCTCAAACGACGGAGGGGCACTGAAGCTTTCTTT. It yields the protein CASSLALKRRRGTEAFF.

This chain joins TRBV27 and TRBJ1-1; 8 positions match TRBD1. This CDR3 contains 14 residues. V lost 5 bases and J lost 4; bases outside the gene matches: 6. The germline CDR1 and CDR2 sequences are MNHEY and SMNVEV (reference sequence). The CDR3 DNA reads as TGTGCCAGCAGTATCGGGACAGGCGGCACTGAAGCTTTCTTT. Translating gives CASSIGTGGTEAFF.

This chain uses TRBV5-6 with TRBJ2-7; 7 positions match TRBD1. This CDR3 comprises 14 residues. Losses at the gene ends were 4 bases for V and 0 bases for J; bases not matched to a gene: 4. Germline CDR1 and CDR2: SGHDT and YYEEEE. In nucleotides, the CDR3 is TGTGCCAGCAGCAGAGGGACAGTCTCCTACGAGCAGTACTTC. Its translation is CASSRGTVSYEQYF.

The chain recombines TRBV30 with TRBJ1-6; D gene unclear. The CDR3 spans 16 residues. With 2 bases removed from V and 2 bases from J, the gap between germline ends came to 13 bases. Germline values: CDR1 GTSNPN, CDR2 SVGIG (reference sequence). CDR3 in DNA: TGTGCCTGGAGTACCAGAACAAAACCCTATAATTCACCCCTCCACTTT. It translates to CAWSTRTKPYNSPLHF.

This clone was counted a single time. The chain uses TRBV25-1 and TRBJ1-5; the D is unclear. Germline V gene lookup returns CDR1 MGHDK and CDR2 SYGVNS. The CDR3 has 14 amino acids. Trimming cost V 3 bases and J 1 base, with 7 bases left between them. CDR3 in DNA: TGTGCCAGCAGTGAGTACGGGAGCAATCAGCCCCAGCATTTT. This encodes CASSEYGSNQPQHF.

The rearrangement links TRBV2 to TRBJ1-1, with 11 bases identical to TRBD1. The junction had 5 bases not matched to a gene; V was cut back by 3 bases and J by 5 bases. CDR1 is SNHLY, CDR2 FYNNEI, per germline. The CDR3 totals 15 residues. This CDR3 reads CASSDRGQGVTEAFF. For the CDR3, the DNA is TGTGCCAGCAGTGATCGGGGACAGGGGGTGACTGAAGCTTTCTTT.